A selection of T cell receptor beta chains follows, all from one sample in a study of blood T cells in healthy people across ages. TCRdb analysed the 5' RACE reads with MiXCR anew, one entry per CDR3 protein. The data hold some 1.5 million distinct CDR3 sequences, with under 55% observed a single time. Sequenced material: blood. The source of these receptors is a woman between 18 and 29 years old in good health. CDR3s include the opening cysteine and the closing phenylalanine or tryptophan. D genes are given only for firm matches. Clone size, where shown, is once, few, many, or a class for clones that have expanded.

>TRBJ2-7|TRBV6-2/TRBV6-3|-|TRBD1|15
CASIRPSGQFYEQYF
TGTGCCAGCATTAGACCGTCGGGACAGTTCTACGAGCAGTACTTC
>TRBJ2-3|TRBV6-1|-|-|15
CASSEDPGFTDTQYF
TGTGCCAGCAGTGAAGATCCGGGGTTCACAGATACGCAGTATTTT
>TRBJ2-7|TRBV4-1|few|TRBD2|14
CASSQGLVDYEQYF
TGCGCCAGCAGCCAGGGACTAGTTGACTACGAGCAGTACTTC
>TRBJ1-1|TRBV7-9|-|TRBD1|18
CASSLGTGIGIMNTEAFF
TGTGCCAGCAGCTTGGGGACAGGGATAGGGATAATGAACACTGAAGCTTTCTTT
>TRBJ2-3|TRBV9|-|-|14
CASSVVRRTDTQYF
TGTGCCAGCAGCGTAGTTCGGCGCACAGATACGCAGTATTTT
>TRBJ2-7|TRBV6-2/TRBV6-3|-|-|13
CASSCSGSYEQYF
TGTGCCAGCAGTTGCTCGGGCAGCTACGAGCAGTACTTC
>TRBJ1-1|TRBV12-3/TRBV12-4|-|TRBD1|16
CASSSGGTGVNTEAFF
TGTGCCAGCAGTTCAGGCGGGACAGGGGTGAACACTGAAGCTTTCTTT
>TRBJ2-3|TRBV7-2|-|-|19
CASSLRGKGGSGTTDTQYF
TGTGCCAGCAGTTTAAGGGGGAAGGGTGGGAGCGGGACCACAGATACGCAGTATTTT
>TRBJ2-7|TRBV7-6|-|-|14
CASSFRGQIYEQYF
TGTGCCAGCAGCTTCCGAGGACAGATCTACGAGCAGTACTTC
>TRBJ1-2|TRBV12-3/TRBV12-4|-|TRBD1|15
CASSLHGQGPAGYTF
TGTGCCAGCAGTTTACACGGACAGGGCCCGGCTGGCTACACCTTC
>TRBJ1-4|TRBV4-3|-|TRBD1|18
CASSQGRTGHATNEKLFF
TGCGCCAGCAGCCAAGGAAGGACAGGACACGCAACTAATGAAAAACTGTTTTTT
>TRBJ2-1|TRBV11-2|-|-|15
CASSWGGPSSNEQFF
TGTGCCAGCAGTTGGGGGGGGCCCTCTTCCAATGAGCAGTTCTTC
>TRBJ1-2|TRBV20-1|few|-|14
CSAGGGIDAYGYTF
TGCAGTGCGGGTGGGGGGATCGATGCTTATGGCTACACCTTC
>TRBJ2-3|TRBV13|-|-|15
CVSSLGLGGTDTQYF
TGTGTCAGCAGCTTAGGCCTAGGGGGCACAGATACGCAGTATTTT
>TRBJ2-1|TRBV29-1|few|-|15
CSVERWGASVGEQFF
TGCAGCGTTGAAAGGTGGGGGGCCTCGGTAGGTGAGCAGTTCTTC
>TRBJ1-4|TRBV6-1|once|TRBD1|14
CASSEGTGGEKLFF
TGTGCCAGCAGTGAGGGGACAGGGGGCGAAAAACTGTTTTTT
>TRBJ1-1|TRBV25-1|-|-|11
CANTPVTEAFF
TGTGCCAACACCCCCGTAACTGAAGCTTTCTTT